The 13 T cell receptor beta chains reported below all come from one sample, sequenced in a study of T cells expressing NK-cell markers. TCRdb re-called the 5' RACE reads, yielding one record per CDR3 amino acid sequence without DNA. This sample contains a few hundred thousand distinct CDR3 sequences. Sequencing used blood T cells: a sorted CD56 or NKG2C T cell subset, CD4+ or CD8+ T cells, or bulk PBMC T cells (not recorded which). The source of these receptors is a woman aged 50 to 60 in good health.

This chain uses TRBV24-1 with TRBJ1-1. Germline loops: CDR1 KGHDR, CDR2 SFDVKD. This CDR3 has 12 residues. The chain's CDR3 is CATGLPNTEAFF.

V is TRBV12-3 or TRBV12-4 and J is TRBJ2-1; TCRdb gives TRBD2 as the D gene, but with no DNA this cannot be confirmed. The CDR3 is 17 amino acids. CDR3 loop: CASSLGVGTSGMDEQFF.

This sequence joins TRBV20-1 and TRBJ2-3. Germline CDR1 DFQATT, CDR2 SNEGSKA (reference sequence). This CDR3 contains 15 residues. The chain's CDR3 is CSASRLSRFTDTQYF.

V is TRBV3-1 and J is TRBJ2-5; TCRdb selects TRBD2, and the lack of DNA leaves this call unchecked. This CDR3 is 12 amino acids long. Germline lookup yields CDR1 LGHDT and CDR2 YNNKEL (reference sequence). The CDR3 loop reads CASSTGRRTQYF.

The genes are TRBV6-5 and TRBJ1-2. CDR3 length: 14 amino acids. The germline V gene has CDR1 MNHEY and CDR2 SVGAGI. The CDR3 loop is CASSSPTGGYGYTF.

The chain joins TRBV29-1 to TRBJ2-7; TCRdb designates TRBD1, a call that cannot be tested without DNA. CDR3 length equals 12 residues. Germline-derived CDR1 and CDR2 are SQVTM and ANQGSEA. The CDR3 loop is CSVGQGLYEQYF.

CDR3 sequence: CASSQLLRGNEQFF. This chain uses TRBV3-1 with TRBJ2-1. Per germline, CDR1 LGHDT and CDR2 YNNKEL (reference sequence). This CDR3 contains 14 residues.

The chain's CDR3 is CSARAVAGANVLTF. This chain joins TRBV20-1 and TRBJ2-6. There are 14 residues in the CDR3. Germline CDR1 DFQATT, CDR2 SNEGSKA (reference sequence).

The chain has TRBV12-5 and TRBJ2-6; lacking DNA, the TRBD2 call made by TCRdb goes unchecked. From germline, CDR1 is LGHNT and CDR2 FRNRAP. The CDR3 has 18 residues. The CDR3 reads CASGLVPGLNSGANVLTF.

The rearrangement joins TRBV2 to TRBJ2-1; TCRdb outputs TRBD2, but without DNA this stays unchecked. The V gene's germline CDR1 is SNHLY and CDR2 FYNNEI. The CDR3 has 15 residues. CDR3 in amino acids: CASSLGPLQSNEQFF.

This rearrangement joins TRBV30 to TRBJ1-2; TCRdb returns TRBD1, unconfirmable since there is no DNA. Germline V gene lookup returns CDR1 GTSNPN and CDR2 SVGIG (reference sequence). The CDR3 covers 15 residues. The CDR3 protein is CAWSLMRGGASGYTF.

V and J are TRBV24-1 and TRBJ2-1; TCRdb designates TRBD1, a call that cannot be tested without DNA. The CDR3 runs to 15 residues. Germline V gives CDR1 KGHDR, CDR2 SFDVKD. CDR3: CATSWGVGGSDEQFF.

The chain uses TRBV5-6 and TRBJ2-3. There are 14 residues in the CDR3. The germline V gene encodes CDR1 SGHDT and CDR2 YYEEEE. CDR3 amino acids: CASSPDGGTDTQYF.